This T cell receptor beta chain was identified during a study of CD8+CD57+ T cells in acquired aplastic anemia (dated by TCRdb to 2017 to 2018). Notes on the research overall: Extracted DNA from sorted CD4+ and CD8+ cells averaged approximately 3 ug, ranging from about 0.19 to 30 ug. A CD8+CD57+ expansion meant a frequency higher than the mean frequency seen in healthy subjects.

This clonotype was seen only once. Its antigen remains unidentified. Per-base quality was not reported, and no clone a single base away is much larger than it. Support from one read is weak. The patients picked for sequencing were ones in whom flow cytometry had shown an expansion of CD8+CD57+ cells. All patients had severe acquired aplastic anemia diagnosed by International Study of Aplastic Anemia and Agranulocytosis and Camitta criteria. At the time blood was sampled, none of the patients had received any therapy. The study deep-sequenced TCR repertoires of sorted CD4+ and CD8+ blood T cells from severe aplastic anemia patients and healthy subjects. Patients were enrolled in the USA under clinicaltrials.gov protocols 00001620, 01623167, 00001397, 00071045, 00081523 and 00961064. Ficoll-Paque density gradient centrifugation was used to isolate peripheral blood mononuclear cells. CD4+ and CD8+ T cells were sorted by FACS or magnetic beads before DNA extraction.

Genomic DNA served as template for TCR beta VDJ combination and CDR3 sequence profiling. TCR repertoire sequencing was run on an Illumina HiSeq 2000. In the source study's methods: TRBV/TRBJ rearrangement plots, CDR3 size and DJ length profiles, and Simpson's diversity index were used to evaluate the repertoires. Whichever DNA sequence was most abundant in the deep sequencing data was defined as the immunodominant clone. CDR3 amino acid sequences were screened for sharing across subjects and compared with published repertoires and the VDJdb database. The public sequencing data were trimmed at Q25 with fastp and processed into clonotypes with MiXCR by TCRdb, which kept only in-frame beta chains. Every distinct CDR3 protein forms one entry, paired with its most common genes and DNA. None of the V and J calls come from the authors' own analysis; TCRdb made them. This sample lists 170,000 or so distinct CDR3 sequences; roughly 50% were detected once. The ten biggest clones cover around a third of the sample.

Cut back by 1 base and 7 bases, the V and J ends lie 10 bases apart. From a lookup of the germline V gene, CDR1 and CDR2 are SGHAT and FQNNGV. The CDR3 contains 14 residues, cysteine and phenylalanine counted. Kept here is only the CDR3 DNA, which spans 42 bases and is read in frame from base 1. Broader findings and caveats from the paper: Roughly 29 CD8+ CDR3 sequences were found to be shared between patients and controls, but these sequences appeared to be highly expressed in patients and within the immunodominant clones of the patients. Between patients and healthy controls, no significant difference in CD8+ Simpson's diversity was found (P=0.060).

The V and J segments used are TRBV11-2 and TRBJ1-4, with a tentative D gene TRBD1 over 5 matching bases. The sequenced sample consisted of sorted CD4+, CD8+, or CD8+CD57+ T cells (not recorded which) from PBMCs. This receptor was taken from a human donor with aplastic anemia. The base sequence is TGTGCCAGCAGCTTAGTTGCAGGGTTTGAAAAACTGTTTTTT. It specifies CASSLVAGFEKLFF.